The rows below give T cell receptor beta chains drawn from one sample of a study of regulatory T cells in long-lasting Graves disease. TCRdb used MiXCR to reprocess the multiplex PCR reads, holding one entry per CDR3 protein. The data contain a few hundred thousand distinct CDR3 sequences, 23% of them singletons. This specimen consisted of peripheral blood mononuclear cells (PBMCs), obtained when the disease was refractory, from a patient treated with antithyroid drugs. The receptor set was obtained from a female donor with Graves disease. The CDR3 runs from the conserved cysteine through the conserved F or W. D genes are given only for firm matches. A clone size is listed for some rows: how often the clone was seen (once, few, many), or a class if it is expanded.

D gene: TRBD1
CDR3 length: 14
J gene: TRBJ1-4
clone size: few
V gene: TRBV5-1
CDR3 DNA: TGCGCCAGCAGCTTGGGAGGGGGCGATGAAAAACTGTTTTTT
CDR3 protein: CASSLGGGDEKLFF

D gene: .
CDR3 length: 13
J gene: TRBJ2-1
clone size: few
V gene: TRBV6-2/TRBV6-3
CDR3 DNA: TGTGCCAGTAGGCTCTCAGGGGTCGGTGAGCAGTTCTTC
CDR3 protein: CASRLSGVGEQFF

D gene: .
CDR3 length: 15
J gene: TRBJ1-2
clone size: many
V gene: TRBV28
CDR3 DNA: TGTGCCAGCACAAACCCCCTCCCTACTCAAGATAAGCACACCTTC
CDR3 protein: CASTNPLPTQDKHTF

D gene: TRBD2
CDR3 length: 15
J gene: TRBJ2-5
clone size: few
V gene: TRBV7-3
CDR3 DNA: TGTGCCAGCAGTTCTAGCGGGAGGACAGGGGAGACCCAGTACTTC
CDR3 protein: CASSSSGRTGETQYF

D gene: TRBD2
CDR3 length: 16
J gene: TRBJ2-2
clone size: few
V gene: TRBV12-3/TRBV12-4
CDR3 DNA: TGTGCCAGCAGTTTTGGTCCTAGCGGCCACACCGGGGAGCTGTTTTTT
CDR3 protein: CASSFGPSGHTGELFF

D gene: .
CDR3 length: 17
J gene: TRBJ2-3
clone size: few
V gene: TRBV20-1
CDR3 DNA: TGCAGTGCTAAAGATTTAGAACTAGCCCATAGCACAGATACGCAGTATTTT
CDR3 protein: CSAKDLELAHSTDTQYF

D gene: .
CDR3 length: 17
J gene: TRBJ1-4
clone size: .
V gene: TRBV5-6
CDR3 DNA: TGTGCCAGCAGATCTACTCGCATGGGGCACCTGGGAGAAAAACTGTTTTTT
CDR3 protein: CASRSTRMGHLGEKLFF

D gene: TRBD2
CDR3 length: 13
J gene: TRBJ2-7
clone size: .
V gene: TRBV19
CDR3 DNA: TGTGCCAGTAGTAAAGGACTAGCAGGCGAGCAGTACTTC
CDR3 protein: CASSKGLAGEQYF

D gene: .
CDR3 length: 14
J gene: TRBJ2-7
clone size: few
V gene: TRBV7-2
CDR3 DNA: TGTGCCAGCAGCTTAGCCAGCCGGACCTACGAGCAGTACTTC
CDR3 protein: CASSLASRTYEQYF

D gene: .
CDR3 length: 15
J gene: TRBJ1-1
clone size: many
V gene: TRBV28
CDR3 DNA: TGTGCCAGCAGTAGTGGGGGGAACATGAACACTGAAGCTTTCTTT
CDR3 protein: CASSSGGNMNTEAFF

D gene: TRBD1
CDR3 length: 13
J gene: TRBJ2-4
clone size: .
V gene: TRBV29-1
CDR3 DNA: TGCAGCGTTGAAGGGACAGGAGAAAACATTCAGTACTTC
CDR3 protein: CSVEGTGENIQYF

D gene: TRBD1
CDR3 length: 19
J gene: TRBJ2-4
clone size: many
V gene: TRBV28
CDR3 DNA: TGTGCCAGCAGTTTAGGAGAGAAGGGGGCATTAGGGAAGAAAAGCATTCAGTACTTC
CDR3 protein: CASSLGEKGALGKKSIQYF

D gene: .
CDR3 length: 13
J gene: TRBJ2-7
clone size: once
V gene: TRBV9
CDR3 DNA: TGTGCCAGCAGCGTATCGGGGGACTACGAGCAGTACTTC
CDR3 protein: CASSVSGDYEQYF

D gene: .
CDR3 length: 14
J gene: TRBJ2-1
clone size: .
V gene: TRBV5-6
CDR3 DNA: TGTGCCAGCAGCTTTGGGGGTCGCGTGGATGAGCAGTTCTTC
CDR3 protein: CASSFGGRVDEQFF

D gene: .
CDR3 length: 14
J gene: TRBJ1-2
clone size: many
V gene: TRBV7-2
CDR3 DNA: TGTGCCAGCAGCCCAGTACAGGGTTCCTATGGCTACACCTTC
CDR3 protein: CASSPVQGSYGYTF

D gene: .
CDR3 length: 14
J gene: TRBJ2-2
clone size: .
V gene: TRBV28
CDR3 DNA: TGTGCCAGCACTAACAGCTTGGGGACCGGGGAGCTGTTTTTT
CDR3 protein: CASTNSLGTGELFF

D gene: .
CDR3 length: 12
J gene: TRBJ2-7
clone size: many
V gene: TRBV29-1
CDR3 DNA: TGCAGCGTTGCCGTCAGCTCCTACGAGCAGTACTTC
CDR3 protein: CSVAVSSYEQYF

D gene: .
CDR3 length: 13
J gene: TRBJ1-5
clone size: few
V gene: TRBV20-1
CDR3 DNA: TGCAGTGCTAGAGGTTCAGGAGATCAGCCCCAGCATTTT
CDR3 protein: CSARGSGDQPQHF

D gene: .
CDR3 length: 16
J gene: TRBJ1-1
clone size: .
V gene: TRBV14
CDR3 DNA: TGTGCCAGCAGCCCATCCGGTTTGGGCATGAACACTGAAGCTTTCTTT
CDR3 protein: CASSPSGLGMNTEAFF

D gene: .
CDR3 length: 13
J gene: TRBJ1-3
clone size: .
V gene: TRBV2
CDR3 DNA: TGTGCCAGCGTTTCGAGAAACGGGGACACCATATATTTT
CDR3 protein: CASVSRNGDTIYF

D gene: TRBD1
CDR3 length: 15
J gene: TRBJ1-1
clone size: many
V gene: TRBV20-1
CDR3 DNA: TGCAGTGCTAGAGGGACAGGAATCATGAACACTGAAGCTTTCTTT
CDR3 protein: CSARGTGIMNTEAFF

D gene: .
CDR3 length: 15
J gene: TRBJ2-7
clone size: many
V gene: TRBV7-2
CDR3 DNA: TGTGCCAGCAGTTTTCCCCAACAGGATTCCTACGAGCAGTACTTC
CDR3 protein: CASSFPQQDSYEQYF

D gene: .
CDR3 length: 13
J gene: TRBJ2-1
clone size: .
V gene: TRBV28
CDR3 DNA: TGTGCCAGCAGTTTATTCTTCGAGAATGAGCAGTTCTTC
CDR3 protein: CASSLFFENEQFF

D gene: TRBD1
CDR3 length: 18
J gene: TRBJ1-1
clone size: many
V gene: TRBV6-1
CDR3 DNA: TGTGCCAGCAATAAACAGGGGGCGTGGGGCACGATGAACACTGAAGCTTTCTTT
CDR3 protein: CASNKQGAWGTMNTEAFF

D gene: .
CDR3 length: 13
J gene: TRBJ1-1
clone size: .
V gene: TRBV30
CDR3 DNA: TGTGCCTTATCTCAGGATAAGAACACTGAAGCTTTCTTT
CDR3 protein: CALSQDKNTEAFF

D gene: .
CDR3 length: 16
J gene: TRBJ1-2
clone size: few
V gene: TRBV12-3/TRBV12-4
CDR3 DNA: TGTGCCAGCAGTCTCTACCTCCCCGGGACGGACTATGGCTACACCTTC
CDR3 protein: CASSLYLPGTDYGYTF

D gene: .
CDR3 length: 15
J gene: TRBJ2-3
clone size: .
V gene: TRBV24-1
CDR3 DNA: TGTGCCACCCAAGACAGTCGTATTAGCACAGATACGCAGTATTTT
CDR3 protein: CATQDSRISTDTQYF

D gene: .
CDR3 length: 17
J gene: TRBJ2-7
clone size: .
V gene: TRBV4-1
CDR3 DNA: TGCGCCAGCAGCCAAGAACACAGGGAGCCTCTCCACTACGAGCAGTACTTC
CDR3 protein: CASSQEHREPLHYEQYF

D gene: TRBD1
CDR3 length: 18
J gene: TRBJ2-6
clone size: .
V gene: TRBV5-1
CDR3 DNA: TGCGCCAGCTCAAAAAGAGGACAGGGGAGCGGTGGGGCCAACGTCCTGACTTTC
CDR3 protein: CASSKRGQGSGGANVLTF

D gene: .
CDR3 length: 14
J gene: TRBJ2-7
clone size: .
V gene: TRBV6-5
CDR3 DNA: TGTGCCAGCAGTTACATGGCGGCTGCCTACGAGCAGTACTTC
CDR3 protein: CASSYMAAAYEQYF

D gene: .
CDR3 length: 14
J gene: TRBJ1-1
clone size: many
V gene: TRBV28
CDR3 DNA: TGTGCCAGCAGTTCGGGGACCCCGAGGACTGAAGCTTTCTTT
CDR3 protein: CASSSGTPRTEAFF

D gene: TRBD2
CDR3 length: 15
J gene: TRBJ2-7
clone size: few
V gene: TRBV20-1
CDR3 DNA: TGCAGTGCTAGAGAAGACCTAGCGGGATCCTACGAGCAGTACTTC
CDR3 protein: CSAREDLAGSYEQYF

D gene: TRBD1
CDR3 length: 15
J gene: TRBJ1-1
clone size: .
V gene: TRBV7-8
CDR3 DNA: TGTGCCAGCAGCGACCGGACAGGGTATTTTGGTGAAGCTTTCTTT
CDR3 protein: CASSDRTGYFGEAFF

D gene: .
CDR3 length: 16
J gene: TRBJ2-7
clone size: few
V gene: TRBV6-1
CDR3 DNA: TGTGCCAGCCGATTCCCCAATACAGGGATGACCTACGAGCAGTACTTC
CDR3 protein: CASRFPNTGMTYEQYF

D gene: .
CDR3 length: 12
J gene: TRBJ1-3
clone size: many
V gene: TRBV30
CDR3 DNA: TGTGCCTGGGACCGATCTGGAAACACCATATATTTT
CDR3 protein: CAWDRSGNTIYF

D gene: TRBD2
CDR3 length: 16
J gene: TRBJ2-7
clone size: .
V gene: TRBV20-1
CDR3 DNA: TGCAGTGGTAGAAGGGTGCGGGGGGGTAACCCCTACGAGCAGTACTTC
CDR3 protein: CSGRRVRGGNPYEQYF

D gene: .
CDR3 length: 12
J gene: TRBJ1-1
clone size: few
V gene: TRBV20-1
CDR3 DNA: TGCAGTGCTACCCCGGGGTACACTGAAGCTTTCTTT
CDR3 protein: CSATPGYTEAFF

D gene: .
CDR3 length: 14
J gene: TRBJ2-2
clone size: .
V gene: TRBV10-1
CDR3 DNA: TGCGCCAGCAGCCGTCCCCAGAACACCGGGGAGCTGTTTTTT
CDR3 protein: CASSRPQNTGELFF

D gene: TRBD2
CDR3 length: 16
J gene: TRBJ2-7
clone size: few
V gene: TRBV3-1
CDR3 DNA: TGTGCCAGCAGCCAAGCCGGGCTAGCGGGTAACTACGAGCAGTACTTC
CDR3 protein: CASSQAGLAGNYEQYF

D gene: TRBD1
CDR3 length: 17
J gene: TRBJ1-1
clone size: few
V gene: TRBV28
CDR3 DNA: TGTGCCAGCAGTCCAAACCCCCCTCCTTCCAGGGGGTTGGAAGCTTTCTTT
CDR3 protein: CASSPNPPPSRGLEAFF

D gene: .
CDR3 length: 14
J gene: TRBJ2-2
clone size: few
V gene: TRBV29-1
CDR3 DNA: TGCAGCGTTGAACTAGCGGAGGGGGCCGGGGAGCTGTTTTTT
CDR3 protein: CSVELAEGAGELFF

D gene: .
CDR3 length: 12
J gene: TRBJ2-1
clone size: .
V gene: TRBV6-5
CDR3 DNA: TGTGCCAGCAGTTACCTTTCCAATGAGCAGTTCTTC
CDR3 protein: CASSYLSNEQFF

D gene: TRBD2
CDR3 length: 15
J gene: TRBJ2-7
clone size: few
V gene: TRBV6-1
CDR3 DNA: TGTGCCAGCAGCCCCCCGGGGAGGGTGGCTTCCGAGCAGTACTTC
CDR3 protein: CASSPPGRVASEQYF

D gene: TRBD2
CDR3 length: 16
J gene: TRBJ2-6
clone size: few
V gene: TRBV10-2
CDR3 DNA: TGCGCCAGCAACCTAGCGGGGGGCCTTAGGGCCAACGTCCTGACTTTC
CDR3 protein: CASNLAGGLRANVLTF

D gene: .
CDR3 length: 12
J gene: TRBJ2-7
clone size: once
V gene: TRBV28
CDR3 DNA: TGTGCCAGCGGTTCTCTGGGTTACGAGCAGTACTTC
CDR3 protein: CASGSLGYEQYF

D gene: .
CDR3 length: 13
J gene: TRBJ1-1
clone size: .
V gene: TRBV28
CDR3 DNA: TGTGCCAGCAGCCCAGTTGGGAGAACTGAAGCTTTCTTT
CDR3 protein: CASSPVGRTEAFF

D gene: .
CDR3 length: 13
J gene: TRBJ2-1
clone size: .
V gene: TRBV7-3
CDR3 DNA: TGTGCCAGCAGCTCGGACAGAGACAATGAGCAGTTCTTC
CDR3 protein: CASSSDRDNEQFF

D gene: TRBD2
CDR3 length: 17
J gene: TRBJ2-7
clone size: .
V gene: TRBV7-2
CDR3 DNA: TGTGCCAGCAGCATTAGTACTAGCGGGAGGATCTCCTACGAGCAGTACTTC
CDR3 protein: CASSISTSGRISYEQYF

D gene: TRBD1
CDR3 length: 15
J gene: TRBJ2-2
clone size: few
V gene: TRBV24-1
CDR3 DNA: TGTGCCACCAGAGAAGGACAGGGCAACACCGGGGAGCTGTTTTTT
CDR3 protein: CATREGQGNTGELFF

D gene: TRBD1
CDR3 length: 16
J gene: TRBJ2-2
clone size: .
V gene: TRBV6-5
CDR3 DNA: TGTGCCAGCAGTTACGGGACAGGGGGCAGCACCGGGGAGCTGTTTTTT
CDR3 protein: CASSYGTGGSTGELFF

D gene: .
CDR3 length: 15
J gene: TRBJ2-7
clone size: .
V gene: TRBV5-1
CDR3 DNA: TGCGCCAGCAGGTGGGGGCTAGCGGATTACTACGAGCAGTACTTC
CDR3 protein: CASRWGLADYYEQYF